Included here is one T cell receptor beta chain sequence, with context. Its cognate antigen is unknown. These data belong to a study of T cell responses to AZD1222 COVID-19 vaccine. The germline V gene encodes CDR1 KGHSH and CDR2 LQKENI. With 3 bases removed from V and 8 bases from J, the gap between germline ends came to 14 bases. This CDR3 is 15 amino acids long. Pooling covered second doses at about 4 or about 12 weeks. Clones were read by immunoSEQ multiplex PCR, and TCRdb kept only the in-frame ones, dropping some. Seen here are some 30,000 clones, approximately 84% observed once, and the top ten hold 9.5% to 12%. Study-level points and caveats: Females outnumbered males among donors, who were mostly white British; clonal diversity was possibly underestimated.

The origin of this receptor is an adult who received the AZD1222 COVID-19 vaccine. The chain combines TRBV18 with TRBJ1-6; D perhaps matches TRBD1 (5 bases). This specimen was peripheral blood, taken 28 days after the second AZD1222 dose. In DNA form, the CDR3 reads TGTGCCAGCTCACCTACCTGGCAGGGAGATTCACCCCTCCACTTT. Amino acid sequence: CASSPTWQGDSPLHF.